The rows below give T cell receptor beta chains drawn from one sample of a study of T and B cells in COVID-19 patients. Via MiXCR, TCRdb re-called the multiplex PCR reads, giving one row per CDR3 protein. The sample carries 13,000 to 15,000 distinct CDR3 sequences, about 30% recorded once. Sample: blood. The receptors originated from a human donor who had recovered from COVID-19. CDR3s include the opening cysteine and the closing phenylalanine or tryptophan. A D gene is named only where the DNA matches it firmly. Some rows mark clone size as missing; the rest say once, few, many or name a class of expanded clone.

clone_size | j_call | v_call | d_call | cdr3_nt | cdr3_aa
NA | TRBJ2-1 | TRBV19 | TRBD2 | TGTGCCAGTAGTATTACCGGGACTAGCTACAATGAGCAGTTCTTC | CASSITGTSYNEQFF
NA | TRBJ2-5 | TRBV5-1 | TRBD2 | TGCGCCAGCAGCTCGGGACTAGCGGTACAAGAGACCCAGTACTTC | CASSSGLAVQETQYF
medium-sized | TRBJ2-5 | TRBV29-1 | TRBD2 | TGCAGCGTTGACTTAGTCGGACTAGCGTACCAAGAGACCCAGTACTTC | CSVDLVGLAYQETQYF
NA | TRBJ1-2 | TRBV28 | NA | TGTGCCAGCACCGAGGGGTTCCCGGGCTACACCTTC | CASTEGFPGYTF
few | TRBJ2-5 | TRBV7-9 | TRBD2 | TGTGCCAGCAGCTTAGACCTAGCGGGGGTGAAAGAGACCCAGTACTTC | CASSLDLAGVKETQYF
medium-sized | TRBJ1-2 | TRBV12-3/TRBV12-4 | NA | TGTGCCAGCAGTTTAGGATCAGCTAACTATGGCTACACCTTC | CASSLGSANYGYTF
NA | TRBJ2-1 | TRBV7-9 | TRBD2 | TGTGCCAGCAGCTACCTGTCCGGGACTAGTCGATACAATGAGCAGTTCTTC | CASSYLSGTSRYNEQFF
NA | TRBJ1-5 | TRBV19 | TRBD1 | TGTGCCAGTAGGTGGGACAGGCTGGGTCAGCCCCAGCATTTT | CASRWDRLGQPQHF
NA | TRBJ1-5 | TRBV5-5 | NA | TGTGCCAGCAGCGTCAATCAGGGTACTCAGCCCCAGCATTTT | CASSVNQGTQPQHF
once | TRBJ2-2 | TRBV12-3/TRBV12-4 | NA | TGTGCCACCAGGGTTGGGGCGAACACCGGGGAGCTGTTTTTT | CATRVGANTGELFF
NA | TRBJ2-1 | TRBV5-1 | NA | TGCGCCAGCAGCTTGCCCAGTTACAATGAGCAGTTCTTC | CASSLPSYNEQFF
medium-sized | TRBJ2-5 | TRBV19 | TRBD1 | TGTGCCAGTCACCCCGGGACAGGCCGAGTCGTGGAGACCCAGTACTTC | CASHPGTGRVVETQYF
many | TRBJ1-3 | TRBV18 | TRBD1 | TGTGCCAGTTCTCCGGGACAGTACTCTGGAAACACCATATATTTT | CASSPGQYSGNTIYF
few | TRBJ2-1 | TRBV6-1 | NA | TGTGCCAGCAGTGAAGCTGTAGTATCCTACAATGAGCAGTTCTTC | CASSEAVVSYNEQFF
NA | TRBJ2-1 | TRBV7-2 | TRBD2 | TGTGCCAGCAGCCCGGCGGGGGGGCGAGAGTTCTTC | CASSPAGGREFF
NA | TRBJ2-7 | TRBV20-1 | TRBD2 | TGCAGTGCTACCGGGGGACTAGCGGGAGCTGGCGAGCAGTACTTC | CSATGGLAGAGEQYF
NA | TRBJ2-7 | TRBV5-1 | NA | TGCGCCAGCAGCTTTGCCCAGATGAGCTCCTACGAGCAGTACTTC | CASSFAQMSSYEQYF
NA | TRBJ2-3 | TRBV19 | NA | TGTGCCAGCATAGGACACGGCGACGCAGATACGCAGTATTTT | CASIGHGDADTQYF
few | TRBJ2-3 | TRBV2 | TRBD2 | TGTGCCAGCAGAGACGACGAACTAGCGGGGGACACAGATACGCAGTATTTT | CASRDDELAGDTDTQYF
NA | TRBJ2-1 | TRBV12-3/TRBV12-4 | TRBD1 | TGTGCTAGTGGTTTGTACCCGGACAGGGGCTCCTACAATGAGCAGTTCTTC | CASGLYPDRGSYNEQFF
many | TRBJ2-7 | TRBV15 | NA | TGTGCCACCAGCGCGGGGTTCCGGGACAGCCCCTACGAGCAGTACTTC | CATSAGFRDSPYEQYF
NA | TRBJ2-5 | TRBV11-2 | NA | TGTGCCAGCAGCCCCGGAGATGCGATTCAAGAGACCCAGTACTTC | CASSPGDAIQETQYF
NA | TRBJ2-6 | TRBV20-1 | NA | TGCAGTGCTAGGAGGGGTGCCGGGGCCAACGTCCTGACTTTC | CSARRGAGANVLTF
many | TRBJ2-7 | TRBV6-1 | NA | TGTGCCCTTGCCCGGGATCAACTCTACGAGCAGTACTTC | CALARDQLYEQYF
few | TRBJ2-5 | TRBV14 | NA | TGTGCCAGCAGCCAAGTTGTCGGACAAGAGACCCAGTACTTC | CASSQVVGQETQYF
once | TRBJ2-5 | TRBV7-6 | NA | TGTGCCAGCAGCTCAGGGTGGATCCTTGGGGAGACCCAGTACTTC | CASSSGWILGETQYF
medium-sized | TRBJ2-6 | TRBV30 | NA | TGTGCCTGGAGTGTACGGCAGGGTAGAGGAACTGGGGCCAACGTCCTGACTTTC | CAWSVRQGRGTGANVLTF
many | TRBJ1-6 | TRBV5-6 | NA | TGTGCCAGCAGCTCAGACCAGGGTAATAGCCATTCACCCCTCCACTTT | CASSSDQGNSHSPLHF
many | TRBJ1-1 | TRBV30 | NA | TGTGCCTGGAGTAGGCAGGGAAGCCCCTCGGGCACTGAAGCTTTCTTT | CAWSRQGSPSGTEAFF
medium-sized | TRBJ2-3 | TRBV6-5 | TRBD2 | TGTGCCAGCAATGGAGCGGGGGGGCGAAATACGCAGTATTTT | CASNGAGGRNTQYF
many | TRBJ2-7 | TRBV6-5 | TRBD1 | TGTGCCAGCGGGTCGACAGGGAATAAGTACGAGCAGTACTTC | CASGSTGNKYEQYF
medium-sized | TRBJ2-7 | TRBV6-5 | NA | TGTGCCACAAGGTCGCGCCTCCACGAGCAGTACTTC | CATRSRLHEQYF
medium-sized | TRBJ2-1 | TRBV30 | TRBD2 | TGTGCCTGGAGTGTGAAACCGGGACTAGCGGGAGGGAATGAGCAGTTCTTC | CAWSVKPGLAGGNEQFF
few | TRBJ2-7 | TRBV5-4 | NA | TGTGCCAGCAGCCAAGCGGAGGGGGAGCTCTACGAGCAGTACTTC | CASSQAEGELYEQYF
NA | TRBJ1-3 | TRBV19 | NA | TGTGCCAGTACAGCCGGACAGATGGGCAACACCATATATTTT | CASTAGQMGNTIYF
NA | TRBJ2-1 | TRBV6-6 | TRBD2 | TGTGCCAGCAGTTACTTCGGAGGACTAGCGGTTAATGAGCAGTTCTTC | CASSYFGGLAVNEQFF
medium-sized | TRBJ2-1 | TRBV29-1 | TRBD1 | TGCAGCGTTGATCAGGGGGCGCGTACGGATGAGCAGTTCTTC | CSVDQGARTDEQFF
NA | TRBJ2-1 | TRBV5-1 | NA | TGCGCCAGCAGCTTGCTTGGTTCCGTTGAGCAGTTCTTC | CASSLLGSVEQFF
many | TRBJ2-7 | TRBV12-3/TRBV12-4 | TRBD1 | TGTGCCAGCAGTTGGGACAGGCAGGGCGAGCAGTACTTC | CASSWDRQGEQYF
many | TRBJ2-1 | TRBV5-4 | NA | TGTGCCAGCAGCTTGGAAAGCGGATGGGTGGAGTTCTTC | CASSLESGWVEFF
NA | TRBJ2-1 | TRBV20-1 | NA | TGCAGTGCTCCCCGAGGGGAGGAGCAGTTCTTC | CSAPRGEEQFF
once | TRBJ2-1 | TRBV20-1 | TRBD2 | TGCAGTGCTAACAAGCGGGACCCCTACAATGAGCAGTTCTTC | CSANKRDPYNEQFF
NA | TRBJ2-1 | TRBV6-1 | TRBD2 | TGTGCCAGCAGTGTGACCGGGACTAGCGGAGCCTACAATGAGCAGTTCTTC | CASSVTGTSGAYNEQFF
NA | TRBJ1-5 | TRBV6-1 | NA | TGTGCCAGCAGTGAAGCGGGGGACTCGAGTCAGCCCCAGCATTTT | CASSEAGDSSQPQHF
once | TRBJ2-6 | TRBV20-1 | TRBD1 | TGCAGTGCTAGAGCCTCCTCGGGACAGGGAGCTACTGGGGCCAACGTCCTGACTTTC | CSARASSGQGATGANVLTF
medium-sized | TRBJ2-3 | TRBV6-5 | TRBD1 | TGTGCCAGCAGCGAGTCGTCCAGGGGGCCAGATACGCAGTATTTT | CASSESSRGPDTQYF
NA | TRBJ1-5 | TRBV6-1 | TRBD1 | TGTGCCAGCAGTTTTCTCACCCTCGACAGGGCAAATCAGCCCCAGCATTTT | CASSFLTLDRANQPQHF